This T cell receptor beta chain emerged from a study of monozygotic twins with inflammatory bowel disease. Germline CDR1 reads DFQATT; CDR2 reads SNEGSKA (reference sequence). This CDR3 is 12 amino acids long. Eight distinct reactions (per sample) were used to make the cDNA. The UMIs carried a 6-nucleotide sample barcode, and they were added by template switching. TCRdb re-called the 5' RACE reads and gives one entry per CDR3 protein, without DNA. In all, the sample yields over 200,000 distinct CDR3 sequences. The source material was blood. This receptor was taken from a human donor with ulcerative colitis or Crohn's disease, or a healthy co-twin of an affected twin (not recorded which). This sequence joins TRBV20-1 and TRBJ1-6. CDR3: CSAGGGSETLHF.